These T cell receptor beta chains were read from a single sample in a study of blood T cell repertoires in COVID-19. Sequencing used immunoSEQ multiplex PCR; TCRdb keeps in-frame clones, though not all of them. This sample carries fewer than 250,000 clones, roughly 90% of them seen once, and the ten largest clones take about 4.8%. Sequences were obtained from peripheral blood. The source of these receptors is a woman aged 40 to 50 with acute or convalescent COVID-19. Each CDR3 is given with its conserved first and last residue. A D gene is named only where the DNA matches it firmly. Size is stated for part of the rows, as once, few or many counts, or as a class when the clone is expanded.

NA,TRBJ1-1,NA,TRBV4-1,TGCGCCAGCAGCCAAGATCATGGGCAGGGCGGAGCTTTCTTT,CASSQDHGQGGAFF
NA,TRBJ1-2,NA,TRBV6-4,TGTGCCAGCAGTGAAGCCGGGGGGAACTATGGCTACACCTTC,CASSEAGGNYGYTF
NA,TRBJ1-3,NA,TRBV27,TGTGCCAGCAGTTTATCGGTCACTGCTGGAAACACCATATATTTT,CASSLSVTAGNTIYF
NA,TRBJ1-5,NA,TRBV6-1,TGTGCCAGCAGTCAAAGCAATCAGCCCCAGCATTTT,CASSQSNQPQHF
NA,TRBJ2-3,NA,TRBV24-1,TGTGCCACCAGTAAAATCAGTAGCGAAAATACGCAGTATTTT,CATSKISSENTQYF
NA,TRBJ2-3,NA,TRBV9,TGTGCCAGCAGCGTAGGCCGGGGGTACACAGATACGCAGTATTTT,CASSVGRGYTDTQYF
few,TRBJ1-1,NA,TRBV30,TGTGCCTGGAGCTACTGGAACACTGAAGCTTTCTTT,CAWSYWNTEAFF
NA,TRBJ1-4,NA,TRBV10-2,TGCGCCAGCAGTTTCGGGAGACCCGAGCGCCCTATAACTAATGAAAAACTGTTTTTT,CASSFGRPERPITNEKLFF
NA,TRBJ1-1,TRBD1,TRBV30,TGTGCCTGGAGTCTCGGACAGGTGAACACTGAAGCTTTCTTT,CAWSLGQVNTEAFF
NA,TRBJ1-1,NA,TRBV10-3,TGTGCCATCAGTGAGTCGAGGGCAGGTGGAACTGAAGCTTTCTTT,CAISESRAGGTEAFF
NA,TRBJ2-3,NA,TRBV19,TGTGCCAGTAGTATAAGCTTATTGCGCACAGATACGCAGTATTTT,CASSISLLRTDTQYF
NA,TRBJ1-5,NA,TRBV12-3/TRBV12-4,TGTGCCAGCGAACTCGGGGGTGGTCAGCCCCAGCATTTT,CASELGGGQPQHF
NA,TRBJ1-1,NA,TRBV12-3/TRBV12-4,TGTGCCAGCGGGGCGATGCCTGAAGCTTTCTTT,CASGAMPEAFF
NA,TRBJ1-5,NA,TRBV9,TGTGCCAGCAGCGTTCGGGACAATCAGCCCCAGCATTTT,CASSVRDNQPQHF
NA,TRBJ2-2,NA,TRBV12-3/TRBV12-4,TGTGCCAGCAGTTTACAGGGGACCGGGGAGCTGTTTTTT,CASSLQGTGELFF
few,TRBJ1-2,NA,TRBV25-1,TGTGCCAGCAGTGAATATTGGACAAGCTATGGCTACACCTTC,CASSEYWTSYGYTF
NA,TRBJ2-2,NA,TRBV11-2,TGTGCCAGCAGCTTAGTCACTACCGGGGAGCTGTTTTTT,CASSLVTTGELFF
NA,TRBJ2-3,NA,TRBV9,TGTGCCAGCAGCGTAGTGGGTAGCCTAGTCGCAGATACGCAGTATTTT,CASSVVGSLVADTQYF
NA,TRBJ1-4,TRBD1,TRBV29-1,TGCAGCGCCCACTCCGGGACAGGGTCGGAAAAACTGTTTTTT,CSAHSGTGSEKLFF
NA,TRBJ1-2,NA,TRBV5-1,TGCGCCAGCAGCTGGGCTCAGGGGCCTAGCTATGGCTACACCTTC,CASSWAQGPSYGYTF
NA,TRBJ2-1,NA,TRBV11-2,TGTGCCAGCAGCCCCAGGGTTTCCTACAATGAGCAGTTCTTC,CASSPRVSYNEQFF
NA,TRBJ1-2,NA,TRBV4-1,TGCGCCAGCAGCCAATCGGGGAACTATGGCTACACCTTC,CASSQSGNYGYTF
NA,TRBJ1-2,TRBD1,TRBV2,TGTGCCAGCTTCGGGGACAGGGAAGATGGCTACACCTTC,CASFGDREDGYTF
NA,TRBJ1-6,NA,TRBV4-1,TGCGCCAGCAGTACACCCTCGGGGTTGTTCCATTCACCCCTCCACTTT,CASSTPSGLFHSPLHF
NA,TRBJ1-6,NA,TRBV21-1,TGTGCCAGCAGAGGCCTTGAGGGACTCGTGAGCTCCTATAATTCACCCCTCCACTTT,CASRGLEGLVSSYNSPLHF
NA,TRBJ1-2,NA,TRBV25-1,TGTGCCAGCAGTGAATGGCGGCAGGGATACGGCTACACCTTC,CASSEWRQGYGYTF
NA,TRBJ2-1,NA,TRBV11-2,TGTGCCAGCAGCTTAGGGAGTAGGCAGTTCTTC,CASSLGSRQFF
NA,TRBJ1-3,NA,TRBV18,TGTGCCAGCTCACCATTCCCAGTAGGGGCGACTGGAAACACCATATATTTT,CASSPFPVGATGNTIYF
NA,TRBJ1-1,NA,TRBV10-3,TGTGCCATCACCAGGGCATTAGAGCCGAACACTGAAGCTTTCTTT,CAITRALEPNTEAFF
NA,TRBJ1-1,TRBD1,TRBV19,TGTGCCAGTGACAGGGGGGGCATGAACACTGAAGCTTTCTTT,CASDRGGMNTEAFF
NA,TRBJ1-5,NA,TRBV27,TGTGCCAGCAGTCCAGGGACACCTAGCAATCAGCCCCAGCATTTT,CASSPGTPSNQPQHF
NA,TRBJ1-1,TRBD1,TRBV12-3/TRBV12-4,TGTGCCAGCAGAAGGGACAGGGTGGCTGAAGCTTTCTTT,CASRRDRVAEAFF
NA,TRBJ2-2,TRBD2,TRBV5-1,TGCGCCAGCAGCTTTACTAGCGGGGGGGACCTCACCGGGGAGCTGTTTTTT,CASSFTSGGDLTGELFF
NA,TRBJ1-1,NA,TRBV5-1,TGCGCCAGCAGCTTGGTGCCGGGGGTACCCACTGAAGCTTTCTTT,CASSLVPGVPTEAFF
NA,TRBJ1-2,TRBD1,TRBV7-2,TGTGCCAGCACCTACAGGGGAAGGGGCTACACCTTC,CASTYRGRGYTF
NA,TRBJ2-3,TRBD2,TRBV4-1,TGCGCCAGCAGCCAAGTCCTAGGAGGTCGGACTAGCGGGCACACAGATACGCAGTATTTT,CASSQVLGGRTSGHTDTQYF
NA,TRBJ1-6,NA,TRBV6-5,TGTGCCAGCAGTTACGACAGCCTGAGCCATTCACCCCTCCACTTT,CASSYDSLSHSPLHF
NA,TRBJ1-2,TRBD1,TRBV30,TGTGCCTGGAAGGACAGGGGGGAGAATGGCTACACCTTC,CAWKDRGENGYTF
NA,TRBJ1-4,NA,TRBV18,TGTGCCAGCTCACCAAAACAGGGAAAGAATGAAAAACTGTTTTTT,CASSPKQGKNEKLFF
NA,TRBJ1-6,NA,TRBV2,TGTGCCAGTACCTCGAGGACAGTTAATTCACCCCTCCACTTT,CASTSRTVNSPLHF